This T cell receptor beta chain derives from a study of cytomegalovirus exposure and HLA in healthy donors. Study results and caveats: TCR beta chains associated with HLA were, in a later analysis, more clonally expanded than equally common others.

Worth noting for this clone: Its target is unknown.

The CDR3 has 16 amino acids. Per the germline V gene, CDR1 is LNHDA and CDR2 is SQIVND (reference sequence). Trimming took 1 base from V and 3 from J, leaving 15 bases between them. PCR amplification relied on 60 Vbeta primers (plus 13 Jbeta primers). Method: immunoSEQ multiplex PCR; TCRdb's copy keeps in-frame clones and lacks some. The data hold around 110,000 clones, with around 80% observed a single time. The TCR sequence derives from a man under 40 in good health and CMV-seropositive. The chain carries TRBV19 and TRBJ1-1, with D possibly matching TRBD1 (5 bases). The sample consisted of PBMCs. The CDR3 DNA reads as TGTGCCAGTAGTATAGTGGCAGGTGGGGCCCACACTGAAGCTTTCTTT. Translation: CASSIVAGGAHTEAFF.